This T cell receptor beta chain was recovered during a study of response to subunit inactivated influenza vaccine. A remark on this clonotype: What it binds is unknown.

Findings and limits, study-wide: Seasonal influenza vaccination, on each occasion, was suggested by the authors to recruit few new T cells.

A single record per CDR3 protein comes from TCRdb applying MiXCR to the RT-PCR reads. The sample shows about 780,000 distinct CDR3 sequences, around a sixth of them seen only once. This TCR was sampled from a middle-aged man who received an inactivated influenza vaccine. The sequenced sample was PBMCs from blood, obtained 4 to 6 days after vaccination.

The CDR3 coding sequence is TGTGCCAGCAGACCCGACAGGGGCCCTGGGGGCTACACCTTC. It yields the protein CASRPDRGPGGYTF. The chain joins TRBV2 to TRBJ1-2; 8 bases align to TRBD1. The V and J ends lost 6 bases and 8 bases, in that order; junction bases with no gene match: 11. The germline CDR1 and CDR2 sequences are SNHLY and FYNNEI. The CDR3 covers 14 residues.